These 18 T cell receptor beta chains originate from one sample sequenced in a study of regulatory T cells in long-lasting Graves disease. iRepertoire HTBI primers and Arm-PCR of CDR3 regions built TCR beta libraries. One entry per CDR3 protein results from TCRdb running MiXCR on the multiplex PCR reads. The sample consists of under 250,000 distinct CDR3 sequences, approximately 19% of them appearing once. This sample's time point: newly diagnosed GD, antithyroid drugs for less than 3 months. Extracted RNA from PBMCs served as the source of the TCR library. These data also formed part of another study, on T cells in Graves' hyperthyroidism and ophthalmopathy.

This material consisted of peripheral blood mononuclear cells (PBMCs), taken at new diagnosis, from a patient treated with antithyroid drugs. These receptor sequences come from a woman in her twenties or thirties with Graves disease.

This clonotype came up many times. The V and J genes are TRBV2 and TRBJ2-5; 8 bases match TRBD1. Germline V gene lookup returns CDR1 SNHLY and CDR2 FYNNEI. V trimming: 0 bases; J trimming: 2 bases; junction bases outside the gene matches: 8. This CDR3 has 17 amino acids. CDR3 in amino acids: CASSEASTRTGQETQYF. DNA of the CDR3: TGTGCCAGCAGTGAAGCCTCGACCCGGACAGGGCAAGAGACCCAGTACTTC.

There are many counts of this clonotype. J is TRBJ2-5 and V is TRBV30; D is possibly TRBD2 (5 bases). With 3 bases removed from V and 5 bases from J, the gap between germline ends came to 19 bases. This CDR3 has 15 amino acids. Germline V gene lookup returns CDR1 GTSNPN and CDR2 SVGIG (reference sequence). As DNA, the CDR3 is TGTGCCTGGAGAGTAGGACCAAGCGGCACGGAGACCCAGTACTTC. Translated, it gives CAWRVGPSGTETQYF.

In its sample, this clonotype was seen many times. The V gene is TRBV6-2 or TRBV6-3, the J gene TRBJ2-7; D may match TRBD1 or TRBD2 (5 bases each). The germline V and J ends were trimmed by 6 bases and 2 bases, with 14 bases remaining between them. The CDR3 is 14 amino acids. Germline V gene sequence: CDR1 MNHEY, CDR2 SVGEGT. The CDR3 loop reads CASRVRDRTYEQYF. CDR3 DNA sequence: TGTGCCAGCAGAGTCCGGGACCGAACCTACGAGCAGTACTTC.

The chain has TRBV28 and TRBJ2-7; D might be TRBD1 (5 bases). V gave up 2 bases and J gave up 5 bases, with 19 bases separating them. Germline values: CDR1 MDHEN, CDR2 SYDVKM. The CDR3 runs 16 residues. CDR3 amino acids: CASSLPQGAGPNEQYF. The DNA for the CDR3 is TGTGCCAGCAGTTTACCCCAAGGCGCAGGGCCCAACGAGCAGTACTTC.

Ten or more counts support this clonotype. J is TRBJ2-2 and V is TRBV7-3; TRBD2 aligns across 9 bases. This CDR3 has 15 residues. Trimming removed 1 base from V and 6 bases from J; junction bases left unmatched: 3. CDR1 is SGHTA, CDR2 FQGTGA, per germline. The CDR3 DNA follows: TGTGCCAGCAGCTTAAGCGGGGGGGCCTCCGGGGAGCTGTTTTTT. Its translation is CASSLSGGASGELFF.

At least ten counts were recorded for this clonotype. This sequence joins TRBV6-5 and TRBJ1-2; D ambiguous. Germline CDR1 is MNHEY and CDR2 is SVGAGI. This CDR3 is 12 amino acids long. V was shortened by 0 bases and J by 8 bases, with 7 bases between the two germline ends. The CDR3 DNA reads TGTGCCAGCAGTTACTCAGGAGGGGGCTACACCTTC. It codes for CASSYSGGGYTF.

The chain recombines TRBV12-3 or TRBV12-4 with TRBJ1-5; D gene uncertain. The CDR3 is 12 residues long. V lost 5 bases and J lost 6, with 8 bases in between. The CDR3 spells CASSPEGQPQHF. The CDR3 bases are TGTGCCAGCAGTCCGGAAGGTCAGCCCCAGCATTTT.

To note about this clonotype: This is likely an artifact of a read error, given a far larger clone one base away. V is TRBV11-3 and J is TRBJ2-1; the match to TRBD2 covers 9 bases. The CDR3 consists of 14 residues. V lost 6 bases, J lost 12 bases, and 12 bases stayed unmatched. From germline, CDR1 is SGHNT and CDR2 YENEEA. In nucleotides, the CDR3 is TGTGCCAGCAGTCCGGGCGGGAGGGCTAGTGGGCAGTTCTTC. Its translation is CASSPGGRASGQFF.

This clonotype was recorded at least ten times. The chain carries TRBV19 and TRBJ2-7; D may be TRBD2 (5 bases). Trimming took 3 bases from V and 7 from J, leaving 16 bases between them. This CDR3 has 14 residues. Per germline, CDR1 LNHDA and CDR2 SQIVND (reference sequence). CDR3 in DNA: TGTGCCAGTAGTATTAGTACCGCGGGCCGAGAGCAGTACTTC. Protein: CASSISTAGREQYF. Using reference TRBV19 and TRBJ2-7 for the parts outside the CDR3, the full variable domain is DGGITQSPKYLFRKEGQNVTLSCEQNLNHDAMYWYRQDPGQGLRLIYYSQIVNDFQKGDIAEGYSVSREKKESFPLTVTSAQKNPTAFYLCASSISTAGREQYFGPGTRLTVT.

This clonotype was recorded at least ten times. The chain carries TRBV24-1 and TRBJ2-2; 10 bases line up with TRBD2. Germline CDR1 KGHDR, CDR2 SFDVKD. V dropped 2 bases and J dropped 1; count of bases not matched to a gene: 3. This CDR3 spans 17 amino acids. Here the CDR3 reads CATSDSRTSGNTGELFF. The CDR3, as DNA: TGTGCCACCAGTGATTCTCGGACTAGCGGGAACACCGGGGAGCTGTTTTTT.

V and J are TRBV28 and TRBJ2-7; 9 positions agree with TRBD1. This CDR3 is built from 14 residues. V gave up 3 bases and J gave up 5 bases; unmatched junction bases: 5. Germline values: CDR1 MDHEN, CDR2 SYDVKM. This CDR3 reads CASSLRDRVHEQYF. CDR3 DNA sequence: TGTGCCAGCAGTTTGAGGGACAGGGTCCACGAGCAGTACTTC.

This clonotype was found many times. The DNA for the CDR3 is TGTGCCAGCTCACCACTTGAATCGGGGGGCTACACCTTC. Translation: CASSPLESGGYTF. The V gene is TRBV18, the J gene TRBJ1-2; no clear D gene. The CDR3 consists of 13 residues. Trimming pared 1 base from V and 8 bases from J, leaving 11 bases between. Germline assignment: CDR1 KGHSH and CDR2 LQKENI.

For this clonotype: A single base separates this from a much larger clone, so it may be a read error. This chain uses TRBV3-1 with TRBJ1-5; D is perhaps TRBD1 (5 bases). This CDR3 spans 15 amino acids. In germline, CDR1 is LGHDT, CDR2 YNNKEL (reference sequence). CDR3 loop: CASSPTRGSNLPQHF. Written as DNA, the CDR3 is TGTGCCAGCAGCCCCACTAGGGGTAGCAATCTGCCCCAGCATTTT.

At least ten counts were recorded for this clonotype. The rearrangement links TRBV7-9 to TRBJ2-7, with a tentative D call TRBD2 (6 bases). There are 15 residues in the CDR3. The ends were cut back, 5 bases at V and 1 base at J, with 15 bases in the middle. Germline CDR1 SEHNR, CDR2 FQNEAQ (reference sequence). CDR3 DNA: TGTGCCAGCAGCGTGCTTGCTAGCGAGTCCTACGAGCAGTACTTC. The encoded protein is CASSVLASESYEQYF.

This clonotype was seen many times. The chain combines TRBV11-2 with TRBJ2-1; D gene unclear. Germline V gene lookup returns CDR1 SGHAT and CDR2 FQNNGV. This CDR3 has 12 residues. With 1 base removed from V and 6 bases from J, the gap between germline ends came to 4 bases. CDR3 nucleotides: TGTGCCAGCAGCTTAGCGGTCAATGAGCAGTTCTTC. It encodes CASSLAVNEQFF.

This clonotype was seen many times. V is TRBV6-1 and J is TRBJ2-1; no clear D gene. Trimming removed 6 bases at V and 8 bases at J, with 11 bases between. This CDR3 region has 12 residues. Germline V gives CDR1 MNHNS, CDR2 SASEGT. The CDR3 DNA reads TGTGCCAGCAGGCCTACGTGGGATGAGCAGTTCTTC. Translated: CASRPTWDEQFF.

Ten or more counts support this clonotype. This chain connects TRBV10-2 to TRBJ1-6, with TRBD1 identical over 7 bases. The germline gives CDR1 WSHSY, CDR2 SAAADI. CDR3 length equals 18 residues. The J segment lost 6 bases and the V segment lost 0 bases, leaving 11 bases of the junction unmatched. CDR3 bases: TGCGCCAGCAGTGAGTCGGGAGGGGGCAGAGGTTTTAATTCACCCCTCCACTTT. This encodes CASSESGGGRGFNSPLHF.

This clonotype has at least ten counts. The gene calls are TRBV3-1 and TRBJ2-3; D is possibly TRBD2 (7 bases). The V gene lost 4 bases and the J gene lost 7 bases, with 21 bases spanning the gap. The germline V gene encodes CDR1 LGHDT and CDR2 YNNKEL (reference sequence). The CDR3 is made up of 16 amino acids. In DNA, the CDR3 is TGTGCCAGCAGCCTGGGGGGCGGGAGAGGAGGCAATACGCAGTATTTT. Protein product: CASSLGGGRGGNTQYF.